The clone carrying this T cell receptor (beta chain) was seen many times. Its antigen is as yet unknown. This entry is derived from a study of T cells after yellow fever vaccination. TCRdb re-derived calls from the 5' RACE reads in MiXCR, one entry per CDR3 protein. The sample contains about 300,000 distinct CDR3 sequences, roughly 9% of which appear only once. Germline lookup yields CDR1 DFQATT and CDR2 SNEGSKA (reference sequence). The germline V and J ends were trimmed by 6 bases and 7 bases, with 22 bases remaining between them. CDR3 size: 15 residues. General study findings and limits: Clones from primary vaccination mostly reappeared after the booster (roughly 97% CD4, under 90% CD8). The secondary response peaked faster, at day 5 versus 15, but was weaker.

The sample consisted of CD4+ T cells sorted from PBMCs, taken 5 days after the yellow fever booster vaccination. The receptor was isolated from a man aged 18-30 years who received the YFV17D yellow fever vaccine. This chain uses TRBV20-1 with TRBJ1-5; D gene uncertain. This CDR3 is CSAPAGRSGSQPQHF. Written as DNA, the CDR3 is TGCAGTGCCCCCGCTGGGCGCTCAGGATCGCAGCCCCAGCATTTT.